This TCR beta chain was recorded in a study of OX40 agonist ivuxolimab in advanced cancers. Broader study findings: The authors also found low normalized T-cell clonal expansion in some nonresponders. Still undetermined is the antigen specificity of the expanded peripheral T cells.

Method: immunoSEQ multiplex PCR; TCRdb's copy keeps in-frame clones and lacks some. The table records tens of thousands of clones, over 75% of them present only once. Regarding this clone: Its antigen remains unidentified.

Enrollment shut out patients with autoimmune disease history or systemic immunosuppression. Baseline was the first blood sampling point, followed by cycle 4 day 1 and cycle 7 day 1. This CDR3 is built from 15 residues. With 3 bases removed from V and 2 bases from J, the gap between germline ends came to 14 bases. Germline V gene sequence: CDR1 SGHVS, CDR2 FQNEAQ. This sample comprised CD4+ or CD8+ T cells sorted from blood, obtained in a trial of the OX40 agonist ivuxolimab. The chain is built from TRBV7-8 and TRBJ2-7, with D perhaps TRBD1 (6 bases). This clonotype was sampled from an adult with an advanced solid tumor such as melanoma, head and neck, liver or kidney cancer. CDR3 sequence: CASSLGSGAPYEQYF. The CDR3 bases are TGTGCCAGCAGCTTGGGATCAGGGGCCCCCTACGAGCAGTACTTC.